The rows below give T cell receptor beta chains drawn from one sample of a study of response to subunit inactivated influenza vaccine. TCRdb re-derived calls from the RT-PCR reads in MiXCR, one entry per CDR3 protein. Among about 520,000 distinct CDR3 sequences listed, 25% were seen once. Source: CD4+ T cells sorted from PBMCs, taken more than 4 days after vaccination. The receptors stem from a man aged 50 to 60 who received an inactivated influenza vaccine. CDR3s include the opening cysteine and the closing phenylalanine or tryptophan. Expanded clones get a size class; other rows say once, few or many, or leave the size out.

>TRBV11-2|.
CASSSYRSPGTQYF
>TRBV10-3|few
CAIKTATDTQYF
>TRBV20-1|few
CSASTSGGQFYTDTQYF
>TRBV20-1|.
CSAPTSGWAYNEQFF
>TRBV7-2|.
CASSPINTGELFF
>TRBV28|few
CASSSRGLDEKLFF
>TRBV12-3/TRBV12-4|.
CASTSTVEQYF
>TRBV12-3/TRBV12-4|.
CASSRGQYYEQYF
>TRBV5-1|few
CASSLVGQALQFF
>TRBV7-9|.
CASSPFAGLAEEQFF
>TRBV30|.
CAWSGGQGSYGYTF
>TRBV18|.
CASSHNDSPETQYF
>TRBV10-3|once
CAISEVTGGSYEQYF
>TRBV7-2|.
CASSPTGQGLTDTQYF
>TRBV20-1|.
CSARSPGTRRNEQFF
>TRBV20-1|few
CSARLVADTQYF
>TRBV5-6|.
CASSRVGNTIYF
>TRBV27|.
CASSLFVGETQYF
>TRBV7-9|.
CASSRKDTQYF
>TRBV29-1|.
CSVSPRGTDTQYF
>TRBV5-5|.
CASSFGLQTSTDTQYF
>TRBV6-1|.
CASGRRGSGLTATPETQYF
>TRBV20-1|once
CSARDRAGTEKLFF
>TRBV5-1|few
CASSLGTGADLNSPLHF
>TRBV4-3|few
CASSQERGTGQYF
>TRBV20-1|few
CSARGGIISSYNEQFF
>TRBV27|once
CASSEGRGGETQYF
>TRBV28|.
CASSLSPPRPPYEQYF
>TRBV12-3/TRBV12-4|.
CASSFLGRAEQYF
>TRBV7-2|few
CASSLTRREGDTQYF
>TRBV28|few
CASSLSRGYSVAQHF
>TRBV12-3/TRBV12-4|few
CASSLVLLRGAFEQFF
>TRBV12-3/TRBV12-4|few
CASTTMESRTDTQYF
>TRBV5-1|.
CASNHRGRADTQYF
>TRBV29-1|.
CSVKGGYEQYF
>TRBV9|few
CASSVEAGVYNEQFF
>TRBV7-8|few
CASSPRRPEQYF
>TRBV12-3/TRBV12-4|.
CASSPQRHTEAFF
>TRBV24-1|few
CATSDNRGRSNEQFF
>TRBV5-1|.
CASSSDTYGYTF
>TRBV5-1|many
CASSRDQPTDTQYF